This note documents a single TCR beta chain sequence. The target antigen is unknown. With 60 Vbeta and 13 Jbeta primers, the PCR was carried out. Repertoires were generated with immunoSEQ multiplex PCR, while TCRdb's copy carries only in-frame clones and drops some. The data contain under 95,000 clones, under 80% of them singletons. Germline V gene lookup returns CDR1 SGHAT and CDR2 FQNNGV. Trimming cost V 4 bases and J 2 bases, with 18 bases left between them. This CDR3 has 18 residues. This entry belongs to a study of cytomegalovirus exposure and HLA in healthy donors. General study findings and limits: As was reported, the HLA-A and HLA-B alleles of most subjects were accurately predicted from TCR beta sequences. Analysis was performed later, and it showed HLA-associated TCR beta chains to be more clonally expanded than equally common others. A later examination showed that TCR association rates differed by HLA locus, with DRB1 most and HLA-C fewest. Despite most TCR sequences being rare, some public TCRs occurred in many donors.

The sequence was obtained from a boy younger than 18 in good health and CMV-seronegative. This sequence joins TRBV11-2 and TRBJ2-6, with a weak D call TRBD2 (6 bases). Sample: PBMCs. The CDR3 reads CASSYLLGEDAGANVLTF. CDR3 in DNA: TGTGCCAGCAGCTACCTGTTAGGGGAGGACGCTGGGGCCAACGTCCTGACTTTC. The full variable domain, completed using reference TRBV11-2 and TRBJ2-6, is EAGVAQSPRYKIIEKRQSVAFWCNPISGHATLYWYQQILGQGPKLLIQFQNNGVVDDSQLPKDRFSAERLKGVDSTLKIQPAKLEDSAVYLCASSYLLGEDAGANVLTFGAGSRLTVL.